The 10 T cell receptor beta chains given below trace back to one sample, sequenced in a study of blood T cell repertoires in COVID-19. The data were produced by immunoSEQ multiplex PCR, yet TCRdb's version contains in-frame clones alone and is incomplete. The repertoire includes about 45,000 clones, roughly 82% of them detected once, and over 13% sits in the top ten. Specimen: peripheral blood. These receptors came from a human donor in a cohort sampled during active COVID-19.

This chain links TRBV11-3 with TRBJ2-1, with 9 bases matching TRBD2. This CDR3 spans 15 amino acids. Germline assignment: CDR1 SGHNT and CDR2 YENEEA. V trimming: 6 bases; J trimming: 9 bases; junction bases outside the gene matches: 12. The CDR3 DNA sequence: TGTGCCAGCAGTTTGGATAGTGGGCGGGAGGGTGAGCAGTTCTTC. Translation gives CASSLDSGREGEQFF.

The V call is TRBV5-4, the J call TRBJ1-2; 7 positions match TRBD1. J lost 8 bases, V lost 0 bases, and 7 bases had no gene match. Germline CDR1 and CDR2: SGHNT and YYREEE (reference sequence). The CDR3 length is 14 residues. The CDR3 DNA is TGTGCCAGCAGCTTGGTTGGCACAGGGGAAGGCTACACCTTC. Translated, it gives CASSLVGTGEGYTF.

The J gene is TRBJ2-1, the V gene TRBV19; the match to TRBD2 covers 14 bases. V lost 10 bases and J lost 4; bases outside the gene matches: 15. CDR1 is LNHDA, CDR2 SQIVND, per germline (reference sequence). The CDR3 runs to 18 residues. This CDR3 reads CATNQGLAGDYSYNEQFF. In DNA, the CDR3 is TGTGCCACCAACCAGGGACTAGCGGGAGACTATTCTTACAATGAGCAGTTCTTC.

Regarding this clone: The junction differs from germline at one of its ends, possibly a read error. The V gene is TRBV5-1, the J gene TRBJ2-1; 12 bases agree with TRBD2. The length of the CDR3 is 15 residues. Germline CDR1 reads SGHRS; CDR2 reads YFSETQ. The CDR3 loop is CASTLTSGSHNEQFF. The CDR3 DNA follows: TGCGCCAGCACCTTGACTAGCGGGAGCCACAATGAGCAGTTCTTC.

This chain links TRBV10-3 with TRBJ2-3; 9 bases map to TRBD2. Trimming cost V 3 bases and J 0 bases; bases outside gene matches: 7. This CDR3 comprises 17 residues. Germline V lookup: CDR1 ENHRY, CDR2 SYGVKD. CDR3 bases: TGTGCCATCAGTGACGATAGCGGGAGCCCGAGCACAGATACGCAGTATTTT. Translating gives CAISDDSGSPSTDTQYF.

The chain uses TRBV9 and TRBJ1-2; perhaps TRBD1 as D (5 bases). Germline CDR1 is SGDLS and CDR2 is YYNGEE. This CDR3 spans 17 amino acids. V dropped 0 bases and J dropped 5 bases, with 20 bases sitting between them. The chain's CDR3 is CASSVDPRRGSRYGYTF. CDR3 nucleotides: TGTGCCAGCAGCGTAGACCCCAGAAGGGGCAGCCGATATGGCTACACCTTC.

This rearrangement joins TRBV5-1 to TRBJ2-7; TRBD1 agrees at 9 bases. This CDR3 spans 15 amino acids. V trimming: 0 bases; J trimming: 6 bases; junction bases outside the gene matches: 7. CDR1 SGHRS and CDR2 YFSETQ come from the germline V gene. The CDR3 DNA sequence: TGCGCCAGCAGCTTGGATGGGACAGGGTGGCGCGAGCAGTACTTC. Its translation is CASSLDGTGWREQYF.

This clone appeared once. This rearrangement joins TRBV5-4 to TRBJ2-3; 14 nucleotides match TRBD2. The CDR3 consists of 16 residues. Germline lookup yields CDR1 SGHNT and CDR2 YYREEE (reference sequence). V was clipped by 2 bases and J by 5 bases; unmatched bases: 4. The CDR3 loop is CASSFGLAGGEDTQYF. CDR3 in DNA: TGTGCCAGCAGCTTCGGACTAGCGGGAGGCGAAGATACGCAGTATTTT.

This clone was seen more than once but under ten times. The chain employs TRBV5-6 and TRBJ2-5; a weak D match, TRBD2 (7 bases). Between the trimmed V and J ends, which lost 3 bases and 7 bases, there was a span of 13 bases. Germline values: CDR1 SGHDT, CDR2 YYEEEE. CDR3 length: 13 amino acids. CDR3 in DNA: TGTGCCAGCAGCTGGGGGGGCCGGGGGACCCAGTACTTC. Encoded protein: CASSWGGRGTQYF.

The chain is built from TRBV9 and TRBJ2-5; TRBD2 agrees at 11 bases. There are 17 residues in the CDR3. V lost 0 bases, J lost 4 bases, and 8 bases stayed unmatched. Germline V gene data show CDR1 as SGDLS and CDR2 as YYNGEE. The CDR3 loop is CASSVDGTSGGGETQYF. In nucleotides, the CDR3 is TGTGCCAGCAGCGTAGACGGGACTAGCGGTGGGGGAGAGACCCAGTACTTC.